The clone carrying this T cell receptor beta chain was observed a handful of times. As yet, its antigen is unknown. TCRdb redid the calling of the 5' RACE reads with MiXCR, one entry per CDR3 protein. The data show roughly 700,000 distinct CDR3 sequences, over 15% seen once. This record comes from a study of CD8 T cells in ankylosing spondylitis. Overall study findings and caveats: There was a TCR beta motif, made of eight highly homologous variants, that appeared characteristic of ankylosing spondylitis blood. Significantly higher representation of disease-linked clones was reported for matched ankylosing spondylitis synovial fluid.

Germline CDR1 reads MDHEN; CDR2 reads SYDVKM. The CDR3 is 13 residues long. Unmatched junction bases numbered 6, after V lost 8 bases and J lost 3 bases. V usage is TRBV28 and J usage is TRBJ2-7, with 8 bases lining up with TRBD2. The TCR sequence derives from a male donor with ankylosing spondylitis. Sequencing used blood, either unsorted or a sorted T cell fraction (not recorded which). CDR3 nucleotides: TGTGCCAGCCGGGGGGGTATGGGCTACGAGCAGTACTTC. Translated: CASRGGMGYEQYF.